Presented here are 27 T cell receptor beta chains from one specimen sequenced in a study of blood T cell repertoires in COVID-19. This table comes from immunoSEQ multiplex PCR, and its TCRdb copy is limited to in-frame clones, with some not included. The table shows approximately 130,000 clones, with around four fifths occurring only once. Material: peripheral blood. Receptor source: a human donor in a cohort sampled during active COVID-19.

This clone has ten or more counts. CDR3 region: CASSHTGTTSEQYF. CDR3 coding DNA: TGTGCCAGCAGCCATACAGGGACGACATCCGAGCAGTACTTC. The chain employs TRBV3-1 (or the pseudogene TRBV3-2) and TRBJ2-7; maybe TRBD1 (6 bases). The CDR3 runs 14 residues. CDR1 and CDR2 (germline): LGHDT, YNNKEL (reference sequence). Trimming removed 3 bases at V and 6 bases at J, with 15 bases between.

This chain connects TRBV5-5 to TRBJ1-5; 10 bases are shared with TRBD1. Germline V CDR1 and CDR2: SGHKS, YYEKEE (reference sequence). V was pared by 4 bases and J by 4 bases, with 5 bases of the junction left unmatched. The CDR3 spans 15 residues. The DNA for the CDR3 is TGTGCCAGCAGCCTCGGACAGGGGGGGAATCAGCCCCAGCATTTT. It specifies CASSLGQGGNQPQHF. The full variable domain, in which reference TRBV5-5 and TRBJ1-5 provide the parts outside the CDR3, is DAGVTQSPTHLIKTRGQQVTLRCSPISGHKSVSWYQQVLGQGPQFIFQYYEKEERGRGNFPDRFSARQFPNYSSELNVNALLLGDSALYLCASSLGQGGNQPQHFGDGTRLSIL.

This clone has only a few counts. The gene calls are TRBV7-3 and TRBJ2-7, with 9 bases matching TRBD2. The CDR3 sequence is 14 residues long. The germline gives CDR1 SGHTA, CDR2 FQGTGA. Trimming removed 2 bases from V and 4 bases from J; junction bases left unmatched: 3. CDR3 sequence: CASSLGLAPYEQYF. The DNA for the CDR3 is TGTGCCAGCAGCTTAGGACTAGCGCCTTACGAGCAGTACTTC.

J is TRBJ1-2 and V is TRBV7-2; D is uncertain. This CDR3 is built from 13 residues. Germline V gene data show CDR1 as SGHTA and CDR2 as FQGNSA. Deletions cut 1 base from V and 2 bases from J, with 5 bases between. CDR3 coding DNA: TGTGCCAGCAGCTTAGGAGGGAACTATGGCTACACCTTC. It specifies CASSLGGNYGYTF.

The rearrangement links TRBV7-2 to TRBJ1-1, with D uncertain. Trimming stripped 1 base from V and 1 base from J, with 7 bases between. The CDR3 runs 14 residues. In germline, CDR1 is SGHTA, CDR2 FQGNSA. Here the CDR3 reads CASSLVGKNTEAFF. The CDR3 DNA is TGTGCCAGCAGCTTAGTGGGCAAGAACACTGAAGCTTTCTTT.

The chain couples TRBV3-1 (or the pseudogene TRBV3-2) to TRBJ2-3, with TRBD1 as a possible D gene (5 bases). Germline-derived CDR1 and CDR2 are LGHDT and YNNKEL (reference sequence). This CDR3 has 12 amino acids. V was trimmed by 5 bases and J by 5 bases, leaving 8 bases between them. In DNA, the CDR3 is TGTGCCAGCAGCTTTACAGGAGATACGCAGTATTTT. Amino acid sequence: CASSFTGDTQYF.

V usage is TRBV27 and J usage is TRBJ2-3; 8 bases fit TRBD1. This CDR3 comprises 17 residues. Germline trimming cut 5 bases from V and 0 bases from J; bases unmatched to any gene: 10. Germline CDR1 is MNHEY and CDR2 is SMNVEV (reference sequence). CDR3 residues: CASSPTGTGPSTDTQYF. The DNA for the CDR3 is TGTGCCAGCAGTCCCACGGGGACAGGTCCTAGCACAGATACGCAGTATTTT.

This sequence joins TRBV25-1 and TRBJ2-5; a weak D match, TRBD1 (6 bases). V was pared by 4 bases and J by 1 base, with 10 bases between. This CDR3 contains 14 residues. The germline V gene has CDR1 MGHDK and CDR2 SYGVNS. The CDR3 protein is CASSGRTAQETQYF. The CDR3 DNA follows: TGTGCCAGCAGTGGACGGACAGCCCAAGAGACCCAGTACTTC.

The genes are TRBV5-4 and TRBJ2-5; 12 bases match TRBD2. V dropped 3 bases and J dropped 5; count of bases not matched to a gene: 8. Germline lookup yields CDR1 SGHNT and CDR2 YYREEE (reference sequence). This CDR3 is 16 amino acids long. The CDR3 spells CASSSPSGRGGETQYF. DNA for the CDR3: TGTGCCAGCAGCTCCCCTAGCGGGAGGGGTGGGGAGACCCAGTACTTC.

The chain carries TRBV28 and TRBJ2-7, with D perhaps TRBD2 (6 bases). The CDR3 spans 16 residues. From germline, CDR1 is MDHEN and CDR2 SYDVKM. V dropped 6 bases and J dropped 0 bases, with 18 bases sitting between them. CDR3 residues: CASSRGTAQSSYEQYF. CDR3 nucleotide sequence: TGTGCCAGCAGCCGGGGGACGGCGCAGAGCTCCTACGAGCAGTACTTC.

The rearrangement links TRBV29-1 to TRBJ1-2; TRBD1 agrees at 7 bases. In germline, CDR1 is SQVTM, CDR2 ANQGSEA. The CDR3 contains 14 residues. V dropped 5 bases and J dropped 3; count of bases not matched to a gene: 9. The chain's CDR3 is CSVLQGNLYYGYTF. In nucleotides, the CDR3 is TGCAGCGTTCTACAGGGGAACCTCTACTATGGCTACACCTTC.

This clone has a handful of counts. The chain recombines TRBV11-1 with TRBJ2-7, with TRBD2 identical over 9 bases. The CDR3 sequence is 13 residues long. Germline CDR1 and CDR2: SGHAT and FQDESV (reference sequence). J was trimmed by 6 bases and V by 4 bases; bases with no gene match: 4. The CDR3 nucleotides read TGTGCCAGCAGCTCCCAAGCGGGGGGCGAGCAGTACTTC. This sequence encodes CASSSQAGGEQYF.

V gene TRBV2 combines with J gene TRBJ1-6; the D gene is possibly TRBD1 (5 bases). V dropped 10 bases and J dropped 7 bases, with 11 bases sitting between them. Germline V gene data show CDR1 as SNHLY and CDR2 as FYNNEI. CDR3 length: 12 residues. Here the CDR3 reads CAIGGQNSPLHF. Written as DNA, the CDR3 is TGTGCCATTGGCGGACAAAATTCACCCCTCCACTTT.

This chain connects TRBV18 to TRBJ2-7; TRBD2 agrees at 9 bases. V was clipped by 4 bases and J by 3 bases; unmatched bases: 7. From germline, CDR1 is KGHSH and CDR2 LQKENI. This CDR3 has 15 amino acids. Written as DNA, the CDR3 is TGTGCCAGCTCACAGTCCGGGACTAGCTTCTACGAGCAGTACTTC. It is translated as CASSQSGTSFYEQYF.

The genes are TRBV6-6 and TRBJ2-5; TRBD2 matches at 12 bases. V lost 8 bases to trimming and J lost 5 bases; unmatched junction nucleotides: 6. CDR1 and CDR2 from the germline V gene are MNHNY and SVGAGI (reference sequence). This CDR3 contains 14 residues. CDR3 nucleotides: TGTGCCAGCCGGACTAGCGGGGACGGGGAGACCCAGTACTTC. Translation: CASRTSGDGETQYF.

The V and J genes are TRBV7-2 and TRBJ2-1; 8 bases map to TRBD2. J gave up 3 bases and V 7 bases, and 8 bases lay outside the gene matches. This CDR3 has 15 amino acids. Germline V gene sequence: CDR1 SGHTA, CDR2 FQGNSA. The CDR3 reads CASTVSGENYNEQFF. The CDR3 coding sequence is TGTGCCAGCACCGTTAGCGGGGAAAACTACAATGAGCAGTTCTTC.

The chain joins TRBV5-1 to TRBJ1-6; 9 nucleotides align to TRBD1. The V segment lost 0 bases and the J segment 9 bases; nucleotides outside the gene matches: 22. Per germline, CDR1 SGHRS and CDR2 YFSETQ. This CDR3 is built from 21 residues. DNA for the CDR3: TGCGCCAGCAGCTTGGTCCAGGGCGGCTTGTGGGGACAGGGCTGGAGTTCACCCCTCCACTTT. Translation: CASSLVQGGLWGQGWSSPLHF.

This CDR3 is CASSQGAFSGTDTQYF. The CDR3 coding sequence is TGTGCCAGCAGCCAAGGGGCGTTTAGCGGAACAGATACGCAGTATTTT. This sequence joins TRBV3-1 (or the pseudogene TRBV3-2) and TRBJ2-3, with a possible D match to TRBD2 (6 bases). V lost 1 base and J lost 3, with 14 bases in between. Germline loops: CDR1 LGHDT, CDR2 YNNKEL (reference sequence). The CDR3 runs to 16 residues.

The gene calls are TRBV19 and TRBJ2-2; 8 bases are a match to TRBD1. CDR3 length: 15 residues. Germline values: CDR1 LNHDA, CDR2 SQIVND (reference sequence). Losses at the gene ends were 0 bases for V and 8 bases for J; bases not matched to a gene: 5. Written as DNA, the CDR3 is TGTGCCAGTAGTATAGAACAGGGGGTAGCAGGGGAGCTGTTTTTT. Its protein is CASSIEQGVAGELFF. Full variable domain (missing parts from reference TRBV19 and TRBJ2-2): DGGITQSPKYLFRKEGQNVTLSCEQNLNHDAMYWYRQDPGQGLRLIYYSQIVNDFQKGDIAEGYSVSREKKESFPLTVTSAQKNPTAFYLCASSIEQGVAGELFFGEGSRLTVL.

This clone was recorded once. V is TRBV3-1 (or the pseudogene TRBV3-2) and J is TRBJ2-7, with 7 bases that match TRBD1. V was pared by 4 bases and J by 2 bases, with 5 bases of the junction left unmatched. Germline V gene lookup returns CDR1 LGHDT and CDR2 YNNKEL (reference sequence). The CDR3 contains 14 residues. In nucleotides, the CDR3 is TGTGCCAGCAGCCTCCTTGACAGGGCCTACGAGCAGTACTTC. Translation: CASSLLDRAYEQYF.

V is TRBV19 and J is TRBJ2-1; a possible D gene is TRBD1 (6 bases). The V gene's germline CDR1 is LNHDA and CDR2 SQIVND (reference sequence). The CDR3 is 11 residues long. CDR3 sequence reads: CASQGYNEQFF. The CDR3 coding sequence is TGTGCTTCACAGGGATACAATGAGCAGTTCTTC.

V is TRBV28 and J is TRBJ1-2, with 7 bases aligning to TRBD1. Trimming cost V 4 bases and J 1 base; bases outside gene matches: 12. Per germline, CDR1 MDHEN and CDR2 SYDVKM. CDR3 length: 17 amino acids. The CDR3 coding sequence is TGTGCCAGCAGTTCCTCGAGGGGGCAAGCCCGTAACTATGGCTACACCTTC. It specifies CASSSSRGQARNYGYTF.

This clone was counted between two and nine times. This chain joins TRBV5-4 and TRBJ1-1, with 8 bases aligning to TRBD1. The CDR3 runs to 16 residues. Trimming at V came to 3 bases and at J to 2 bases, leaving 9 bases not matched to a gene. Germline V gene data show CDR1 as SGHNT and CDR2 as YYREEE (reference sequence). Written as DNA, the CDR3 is TGTGCCAGCAGCTGGGGACAGGCAGGCCCTAACACTGAAGCTTTCTTT. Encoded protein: CASSWGQAGPNTEAFF.

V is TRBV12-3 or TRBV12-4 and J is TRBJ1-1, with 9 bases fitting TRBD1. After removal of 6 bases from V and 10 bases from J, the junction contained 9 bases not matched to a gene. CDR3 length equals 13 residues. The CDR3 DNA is TGTGCCAGCAGATCGACAGGGGGTGGACGAGCTTTCTTT. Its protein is CASRSTGGGRAFF.

CDR3 residues: CASSLRDTITGELFF. CDR3 bases: TGCGCCAGCAGCCTTCGGGACACTATCACCGGGGAGCTGTTTTTT. The gene calls are TRBV4-1 and TRBJ2-2; a possible D gene is TRBD1 (6 bases). The germline V gene has CDR1 MGHRA and CDR2 YSYEKL. Trimming took 4 bases from V and 4 from J, leaving 13 bases between them. The CDR3 sequence is 15 residues long.

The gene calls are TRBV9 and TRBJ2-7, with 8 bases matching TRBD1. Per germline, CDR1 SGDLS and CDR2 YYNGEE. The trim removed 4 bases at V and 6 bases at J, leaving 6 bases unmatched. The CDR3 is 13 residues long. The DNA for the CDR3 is TGTGCCAGCAGCCCAGGACAGGGTGGCGAGCAGTACTTC. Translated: CASSPGQGGEQYF. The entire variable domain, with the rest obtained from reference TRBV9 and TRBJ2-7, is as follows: DSGVTQTPKHLITATGQRVTLRCSPRSGDLSVYWYQQSLDQGLQFLIQYYNGEERAKGNILERFSAQQFPDLHSELNLSSLELGDSALYFCASSPGQGGEQYFGPGTRLTVT.

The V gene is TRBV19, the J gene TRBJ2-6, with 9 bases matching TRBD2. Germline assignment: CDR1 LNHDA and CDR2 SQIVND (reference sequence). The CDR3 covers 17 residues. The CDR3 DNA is TGTGCAGCTTCGGTAGCGGGGGCATTCTCTGGGGCCAACGTCCTGACTTTC. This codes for CAASVAGAFSGANVLTF.